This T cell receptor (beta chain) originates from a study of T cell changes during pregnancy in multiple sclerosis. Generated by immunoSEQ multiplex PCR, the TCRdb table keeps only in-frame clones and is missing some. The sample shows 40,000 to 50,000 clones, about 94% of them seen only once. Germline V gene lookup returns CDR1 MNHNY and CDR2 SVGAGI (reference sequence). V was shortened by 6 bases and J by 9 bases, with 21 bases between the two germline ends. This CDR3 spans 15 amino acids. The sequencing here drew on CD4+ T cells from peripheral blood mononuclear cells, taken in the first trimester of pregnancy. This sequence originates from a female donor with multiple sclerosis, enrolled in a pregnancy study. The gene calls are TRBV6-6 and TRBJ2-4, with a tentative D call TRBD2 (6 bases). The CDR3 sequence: CASSTEGTSSSIQYF. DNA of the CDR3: TGTGCCAGCAGCACTGAGGGGACTTCCTCTAGCATTCAGTACTTC.